The rows below give T cell receptor beta chains drawn from one sample of a study of graft-versus-host responses after intestinal transplantation. Data came from immunoSEQ multiplex PCR; TCRdb stores just in-frame clones and leaves some out. The repertoire holds some 9,600 clones, 88% seen once, with more than 9.5% in the top ten. The sample here was PBMCs, taken 230 to 250 days after intestinal transplant. Every receptor here comes from a human patient who received an intestinal transplant, so some T cells may come from the graft donor. CDR3s include the opening cysteine and the closing phenylalanine or tryptophan. D genes are given only for firm matches. Clone size appears in some rows only: once, few, many, or a class for an expanded clone.

v_gene: TRBV28; d_gene: TRBD2; j_gene: TRBJ2-1; abundance: .; CDR3nt: TGTGCCAGCAGTTTAGGAATAAGACTAGCGGCCTACAATGAGCAGTTCTTC; CDR3aa: CASSLGIRLAAYNEQFF
v_gene: TRBV28; d_gene: .; j_gene: TRBJ2-1; abundance: .; CDR3nt: TGTGCCAGCAGTACCGATTGGGACCAACCCTACAATGAGCAGTTCTTC; CDR3aa: CASSTDWDQPYNEQFF
v_gene: TRBV28; d_gene: .; j_gene: TRBJ2-1; abundance: .; CDR3nt: TGTGCCAGCAGATTTTCGGTGTCAGGAATAGCCTCCTACAATGAGCAGTTCTTC; CDR3aa: CASRFSVSGIASYNEQFF
v_gene: TRBV28; d_gene: TRBD1; j_gene: TRBJ2-7; abundance: .; CDR3nt: TGTGCCAGCAGTCTCCCAGGGGGATGGAACGAGCAGTACTTC; CDR3aa: CASSLPGGWNEQYF
v_gene: TRBV30; d_gene: .; j_gene: TRBJ1-1; abundance: .; CDR3nt: TGTGCCTGGACCCCCACCGGACCCACTGAAGCTTTCTTT; CDR3aa: CAWTPTGPTEAFF
v_gene: TRBV10-1; d_gene: .; j_gene: TRBJ1-1; abundance: .; CDR3nt: TGCGCCAGCAGTGAGCCGGGACAAGGACGAGCTTTCTTT; CDR3aa: CASSEPGQGRAFF
v_gene: TRBV4-2; d_gene: .; j_gene: TRBJ1-3; abundance: .; CDR3nt: TGTGCCAGCAGCCAAGATCTCTACAGCCTGAGCTCTGGAAACACCATATATTTT; CDR3aa: CASSQDLYSLSSGNTIYF
v_gene: TRBV7-9; d_gene: TRBD2; j_gene: TRBJ2-7; abundance: once; CDR3nt: TGTGCCAGCAGCTTGACTAGCGGGAGGGCATTACCCTACGAGCAGTACTTC; CDR3aa: CASSLTSGRALPYEQYF
v_gene: TRBV19; d_gene: .; j_gene: TRBJ1-1; abundance: .; CDR3nt: TGTGCCAGTAGTACAACCTTTGGGACGGTGAACACTGAAGCTTTCTTT; CDR3aa: CASSTTFGTVNTEAFF
v_gene: TRBV4-1; d_gene: TRBD2; j_gene: TRBJ2-7; abundance: .; CDR3nt: TGCGCCAGCAGCCTCATGGGACTAGCGGTCTACGAGCAGTACTTC; CDR3aa: CASSLMGLAVYEQYF
v_gene: TRBV2; d_gene: TRBD1; j_gene: TRBJ2-5; abundance: .; CDR3nt: TGTGCCAGCAGTGCAGGGACAGGCCAAGAGACCCAGTACTTC; CDR3aa: CASSAGTGQETQYF
v_gene: TRBV11-2; d_gene: .; j_gene: TRBJ2-7; abundance: .; CDR3nt: TGTGCCAGCAGCTTAGGCGGGGTCCGATACGAGCAGTACTTC; CDR3aa: CASSLGGVRYEQYF
v_gene: TRBV28; d_gene: TRBD1; j_gene: TRBJ2-7; abundance: .; CDR3nt: TGTGCCAGCAGTACCACTACCTCTTGGACAGGGGTAACCTACGAGCAGTACTTC; CDR3aa: CASSTTTSWTGVTYEQYF
v_gene: TRBV2; d_gene: TRBD1; j_gene: TRBJ1-4; abundance: .; CDR3nt: TGTGCCAGCAGAGTGACAGGGATTATAACTAATGAAAAACTGTTTTTT; CDR3aa: CASRVTGIITNEKLFF
v_gene: TRBV21-1; d_gene: .; j_gene: TRBJ2-7; abundance: .; CDR3nt: TGTGCCAGCGGAATTAGCTACGAGCAGTACTTC; CDR3aa: CASGISYEQYF
v_gene: TRBV7-2; d_gene: TRBD2; j_gene: TRBJ2-7; abundance: .; CDR3nt: TGTGCCAGCAATCTCTTAGCGGGAGGCTCCTACGAGCAGTACTTC; CDR3aa: CASNLLAGGSYEQYF
v_gene: TRBV29-1; d_gene: TRBD2; j_gene: TRBJ2-7; abundance: .; CDR3nt: TGCAGCGTTGAAGAGCTTTGGGGGACTAGCGGGATTAGCGAGCAGTACTTC; CDR3aa: CSVEELWGTSGISEQYF
v_gene: TRBV6-5; d_gene: TRBD1; j_gene: TRBJ2-5; abundance: .; CDR3nt: TGTGCCAGCAGTTTACGTGGGACAGGGTTTGAAGAGACCCAGTACTTC; CDR3aa: CASSLRGTGFEETQYF
v_gene: TRBV29-1; d_gene: .; j_gene: TRBJ2-7; abundance: once; CDR3nt: TGCAGCGTTCCAGGGGTAGAGACCTACGAGCAGTACTTC; CDR3aa: CSVPGVETYEQYF
v_gene: TRBV5-1; d_gene: .; j_gene: TRBJ2-3; abundance: .; CDR3nt: TGCGCCAGCAGCTTGGACATGAGGAAAACAGATACGCAGTATTTT; CDR3aa: CASSLDMRKTDTQYF
v_gene: TRBV11-2; d_gene: TRBD2; j_gene: TRBJ2-7; abundance: .; CDR3nt: TGTGCCAGCAGCATTGTGGCCGGGACTAGCGGGAGCCAGCCCTACGAGCAGTACTTC; CDR3aa: CASSIVAGTSGSQPYEQYF
v_gene: TRBV28; d_gene: TRBD1; j_gene: TRBJ2-7; abundance: .; CDR3nt: TGTGCCAGCAGTCCTGGACAGGCTACCTACGAGCAGTACTTC; CDR3aa: CASSPGQATYEQYF
v_gene: TRBV19; d_gene: .; j_gene: TRBJ1-5; abundance: .; CDR3nt: TGTGCCAGTAGTATACGAGGTCCTAATCAGCCCCAGCATTTT; CDR3aa: CASSIRGPNQPQHF
v_gene: TRBV5-6; d_gene: .; j_gene: TRBJ2-5; abundance: .; CDR3nt: TGTGCCAGCAGCTGGGCAGCACAGGAGACCCAGTACTTC; CDR3aa: CASSWAAQETQYF
v_gene: TRBV6-9; d_gene: TRBD1; j_gene: TRBJ1-5; abundance: few; CDR3nt: TGTGCCAGCAGCCCAGGACAGGGGGATGGGCAATCAATCATTAGCAATCAGCCCCAGCATTTT; CDR3aa: CASSPGQGDGQSIISNQPQHF